This passage covers 22 T cell receptor beta chains from one sample sequenced in a study of T cell repertoires in ileal Crohn's disease. The method was immunoSEQ multiplex PCR; TCRdb's version includes in-frame clones alone and lacks a portion of them. The table shows about 3,400 clones, with around nine tenths occurring only once. Noted time point: proximal margin of the surgical specimen (macroscopically non-inflamed). Sample: ileal tissue. Source of these receptors: an adult with Crohn's disease.

CDR3 sequence reads: CASRTGVNYGYTF. In DNA form, the CDR3 reads TGTGCCAGCAGGACAGGGGTTAACTATGGCTACACCTTC. This chain uses TRBV6-6 with TRBJ1-2; 8 positions agree with TRBD1. From germline, CDR1 is MNHNY and CDR2 SVGAGI (reference sequence). CDR3 length: 13 residues. The V and J ends lost 6 bases and 1 base, in that order; junction bases with no gene match: 1.

About this clone: Additional DNA sequences in this sample encode the identical CDR3. The rearrangement joins TRBV19 to TRBJ2-7; D is possibly TRBD1 (5 bases). The ends were cut back, 5 bases at V and 0 bases at J, with 8 bases in the middle. Germline V gene sequence: CDR1 LNHDA, CDR2 SQIVND (reference sequence). The CDR3 has 13 amino acids. The CDR3 loop is CASSADSSYEQYF. In DNA form, the CDR3 reads TGTGCCAGTAGTGCCGACAGCTCCTACGAGCAGTACTTC.

The chain joins TRBV5-5 to TRBJ2-1; 9 nucleotides agree with TRBD2. Germline CDR1 is SGHKS and CDR2 is YYEKEE (reference sequence). The CDR3 has 15 amino acids. V trimming: 0 bases; J trimming: 7 bases; junction bases outside the gene matches: 5. The CDR3 reads CASSLVSGRINEQFF. CDR3 bases: TGTGCCAGCAGCTTGGTTAGCGGGAGAATAAATGAGCAGTTCTTC. The whole variable domain, filled in from reference TRBV5-5 and TRBJ2-1, reads DAGVTQSPTHLIKTRGQQVTLRCSPISGHKSVSWYQQVLGQGPQFIFQYYEKEERGRGNFPDRFSARQFPNYSSELNVNALLLGDSALYLCASSLVSGRINEQFFGPGTRLTVL.

The chain carries TRBV5-1 and TRBJ1-5; maybe TRBD1 (5 bases). Germline loops: CDR1 SGHRS, CDR2 YFSETQ. This CDR3 is 14 amino acids long. Deletions cut 4 bases from V and 2 bases from J, with 10 bases between. CDR3 bases: TGCGCCAGCAGCGACGGGGCAGGCAATCAGCCCCAGCATTTT. This encodes CASSDGAGNQPQHF.

The chain links TRBV10-3 to TRBJ2-2; 9 bases are a match to TRBD1. The V gene end was trimmed by 6 bases and the J gene end by 5 bases; junction bases not matched to a gene: 7. CDR3 length: 15 amino acids. Per germline, CDR1 ENHRY and CDR2 SYGVKD. The CDR3 DNA follows: TGTGCCATCAGGGCCGGGACAGGGAAAACCGGGGAGCTGTTTTTT. The encoded protein is CAIRAGTGKTGELFF.

V is TRBV9 and J is TRBJ2-3; D is undetermined. Trimming shortened V by 4 bases and J by 1 base, and 7 bases separated the two germline ends. Germline V lookup: CDR1 SGDLS, CDR2 YYNGEE. The CDR3 has 13 residues. The CDR3 DNA follows: TGTGCCAGCAGCACCTGGGGCACAGATACGCAGTATTTT. Translation: CASSTWGTDTQYF.

This chain links TRBV7-3 with TRBJ2-3, with unresolved D. Germline loops: CDR1 SGHTA, CDR2 FQGTGA. Trimming stripped 3 bases from V and 2 bases from J, with 9 bases between. The CDR3 totals 14 residues. The CDR3 DNA is TGTGCCAGCAGCTTGGGCAAAACCACAGATACGCAGTATTTT. It is translated as CASSLGKTTDTQYF.

V is TRBV11-1 and J is TRBJ1-1; D is perhaps TRBD1 (5 bases). V was cut by 6 bases and J by 0 bases, with 17 bases left in between. The CDR3 extends over 16 amino acids. Germline V gene lookup returns CDR1 SGHAT and CDR2 FQDESV (reference sequence). CDR3 loop: CASRDTVSRVNTEAFF. Here the CDR3 DNA reads TGTGCCAGCAGAGATACCGTTTCCAGGGTGAACACTGAAGCTTTCTTT.

This clone was found once. The chain links TRBV27 to TRBJ1-1, with D hard to call. The CDR3 runs 16 residues. Trimming took 5 bases from V and 1 from J, leaving 17 bases between them. Germline CDR1 is MNHEY and CDR2 is SMNVEV (reference sequence). CDR3 sequence (DNA): TGTGCCAGCAGTCCCCTTCCCCTTCGACAGAACACTGAAGCTTTCTTT. Translated: CASSPLPLRQNTEAFF.

The rearrangement uses TRBV5-4 and TRBJ2-5; the D gene is possibly TRBD1 (5 bases). The CDR3 sequence is 14 residues long. Germline CDR1 reads SGHNT; CDR2 reads YYREEE (reference sequence). Trimming took off 4 bases at V and 4 bases at J, with 14 bases between the two ends. CDR3 nucleotides: TGTGCCAGCAGCGCGCAGGGTTCGGGAGAGACCCAGTACTTC. It translates to CASSAQGSGETQYF. The variable domain in full, completed from reference TRBV5-4 and TRBJ2-5, reads ETGVTQSPTHLIKTRGQQVTLRCSSQSGHNTVSWYQQALGQGPQFIFQYYREEENGRGNFPPRFSGLQFPNYSSELNVNALELDDSALYLCASSAQGSGETQYFGPGTRLLVL.

This clone showed up just a few times. The J gene is TRBJ2-5, the V gene TRBV6-6; TRBD2 is a possible D gene (6 bases). The CDR3 sequence is 15 residues long. CDR1 and CDR2 from the germline V gene are MNHNY and SVGAGI (reference sequence). V was shortened by 5 bases and J by 3 bases, with 16 bases between the two germline ends. Here the CDR3 DNA reads TGTGCCAGCAGTCCCGCCGGCGGGGAGAAAGAGACCCAGTACTTC. Its translation: CASSPAGGEKETQYF.

V and J are TRBV21-1 and TRBJ1-2. TRBV21-1 is an annotated pseudogene. This CDR3 comprises 15 residues. CDR3 DNA sequence: TGTGCCAGCAGCAAGAGTCATGGGAAGGGAGGAGGCTACACCTTC. Translated: CASSKSHGKGGGYTF.

V and J are TRBV27 and TRBJ1-4; no definite D call. Germline-derived CDR1 and CDR2 are MNHEY and SMNVEV (reference sequence). This CDR3 has 14 amino acids. Trimming took off 3 bases at V and 0 bases at J, with 5 bases between the two ends. The CDR3 DNA follows: TGTGCCAGCAGTTTGGCGACAACTAATGAAAAACTGTTTTTT. Translated, it gives CASSLATTNEKLFF. The whole variable domain, filled in from reference TRBV27 and TRBJ1-4, reads EAQVTQNPRYLITVTGKKLTVTCSQNMNHEYMSWYRQDPGLGLRQIYYSMNVEVTDKGDVPEGYKVSRKEKRNFPLILESPSPNQTSLYFCASSLATTNEKLFFGSGTQLSVL.

The CDR3 DNA reads TGTGCCAGCAGCTACGGCAGGGGGAACTATGGCTACACCTTC. It is translated as CASSYGRGNYGYTF. This chain connects TRBV7-6 to TRBJ1-2; 7 bases fit TRBD1. V lost 4 bases to trimming and J lost 2 bases; unmatched junction nucleotides: 4. The CDR3 sequence is 14 residues long. From germline, CDR1 is SGHVS and CDR2 FNYEAQ.

This clone was detected only once. The chain uses TRBV5-4 and TRBJ2-7, with 11 positions matching TRBD2. The germline V gene encodes CDR1 SGHNT and CDR2 YYREEE (reference sequence). This CDR3 is 16 amino acids long. V lost 5 bases to trimming and J lost 7 bases; unmatched junction nucleotides: 14. The DNA for the CDR3 is TGTGCCAGCAGAAATGCGGTAGCGGGAGGGCTTGGTGAGCAGTACTTC. It yields the protein CASRNAVAGGLGEQYF.

The V and J genes are TRBV10-3 and TRBJ1-2; a possible D gene is TRBD1 (6 bases). Trimming left V 6 bases short and J 6 bases short, with 8 bases between. Looked up from germline, CDR1 is ENHRY and CDR2 is SYGVKD. This CDR3 comprises 11 residues. This CDR3 reads CAIRQGDGYTF. For the CDR3, the DNA is TGTGCCATCAGACAGGGTGATGGCTACACCTTC.

The gene calls are TRBV9 and TRBJ1-5; unclear D gene. V gave up 0 bases and J gave up 0 bases, with 7 bases separating them. This CDR3 contains 15 residues. The germline V gene has CDR1 SGDLS and CDR2 YYNGEE. The CDR3 is CASSVGAYSNQPQHF. CDR3 sequence (DNA): TGTGCCAGCAGCGTAGGAGCATATAGCAATCAGCCCCAGCATTTT.

The genes are TRBV5-1 and TRBJ1-1; 9 nucleotides agree with TRBD1. In germline, CDR1 is SGHRS, CDR2 YFSETQ. The trim removed 0 bases at V and 5 bases at J, leaving 8 bases unmatched. The CDR3 has 16 amino acids. The CDR3: CASSLASGTGRTEAFF. For the CDR3, the DNA is TGCGCCAGCAGCTTGGCCTCGGGGACAGGGCGGACTGAAGCTTTCTTT.

The chain recombines TRBV4-2 with TRBJ2-3; the D is unclear. V lost 1 base and J lost 1, with 15 bases in between. The germline CDR1 and CDR2 sequences are LGHNA and YNFKEQ. The CDR3 length is 17 residues. CDR3 loop: CASSQGNQRRGTDTQYF. The CDR3 DNA follows: TGTGCCAGCAGCCAAGGAAATCAGCGACGGGGCACAGATACGCAGTATTTT.

The chain links TRBV9 to TRBJ2-3, with unresolved D. Per the germline V gene, CDR1 is SGDLS and CDR2 is YYNGEE. The CDR3 is 13 residues long. The ends were cut back, 3 bases at V and 2 bases at J, with 7 bases in the middle. The CDR3 loop reads CASSEWATDTQYF. DNA of the CDR3: TGTGCCAGCAGCGAGTGGGCCACAGATACGCAGTATTTT.

This rearrangement joins TRBV7-3 to TRBJ1-2; TRBD1 aligns across 11 bases. Germline lookup yields CDR1 SGHTA and CDR2 FQGTGA. V lost 5 bases, J lost 8 bases, and 7 bases stayed unmatched. This CDR3 contains 14 residues. CDR3 amino acids: CASSPGTGGAGYTF. The CDR3 nucleotides read TGTGCCAGCAGCCCAGGGACAGGGGGTGCGGGCTACACCTTC.

V usage is TRBV5-1 and J usage is TRBJ1-3; D perhaps matches TRBD1 (5 bases). The germline V and J ends were trimmed by 0 bases and 3 bases, with 10 bases remaining between them. Germline CDR1 is SGHRS and CDR2 is YFSETQ. The CDR3 is 15 residues long. The chain's CDR3 is CASSLDAGDGNTIYF. CDR3 DNA: TGCGCCAGCAGCTTGGATGCGGGGGATGGAAACACCATATATTTT.